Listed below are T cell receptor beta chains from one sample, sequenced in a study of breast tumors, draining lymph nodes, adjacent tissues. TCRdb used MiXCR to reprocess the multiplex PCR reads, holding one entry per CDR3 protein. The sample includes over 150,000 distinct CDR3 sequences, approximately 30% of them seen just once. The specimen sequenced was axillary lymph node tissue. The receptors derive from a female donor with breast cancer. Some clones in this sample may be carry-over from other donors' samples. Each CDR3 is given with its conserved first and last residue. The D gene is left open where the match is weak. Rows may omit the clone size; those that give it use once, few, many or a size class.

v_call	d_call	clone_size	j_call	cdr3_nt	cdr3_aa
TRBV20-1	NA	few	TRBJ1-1	TGCAGTGCTAGCCCCAGTAGGGCTGAAGCTTTCTTT	CSASPSRAEAFF
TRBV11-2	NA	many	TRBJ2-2	TGTGCCAGCAGCACCGATAGGGGCACCGGGGAGCTGTTTTTT	CASSTDRGTGELFF
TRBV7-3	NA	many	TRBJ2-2	TGTGCCAGCAGCCTCGACTACAACACCGGGGAGCTGTTTTTT	CASSLDYNTGELFF
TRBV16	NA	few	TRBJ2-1	TGTGCCAGCAGCCCCCCGCTGGCGGGTGAGCAGTTCTTC	CASSPPLAGEQFF
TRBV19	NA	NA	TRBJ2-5	TGTGCCAGTAGTATACAGGGTAGGGGGGGCCAAGAGACCCAGTACTTC	CASSIQGRGGQETQYF
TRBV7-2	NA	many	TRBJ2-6	TGTGCCAGCAGCTGGGACGGTTCGTCGGGGGCCAACGTCCTGACTTTC	CASSWDGSSGANVLTF
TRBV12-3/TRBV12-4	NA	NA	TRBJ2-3	TGTGCCAGCAGTTTCACCGGAGATACGCAGTATTTT	CASSFTGDTQYF
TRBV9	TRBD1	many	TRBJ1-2	TGTGCCAGCAGCCCCCGACCCGACAGGGGGCTTGACTACACCTTC	CASSPRPDRGLDYTF
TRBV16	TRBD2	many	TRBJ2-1	TGTGCCAGCAGCCCTCCATCCGCGGGGGTGCAGTTCTTC	CASSPPSAGVQFF
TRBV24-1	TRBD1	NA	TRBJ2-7	TGTGCCACAGGGACAGGGGGTTCGGGCGAGCAGTACTTC	CATGTGGSGEQYF
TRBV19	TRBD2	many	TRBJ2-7	TGTGCCAGTAGTATCTCGGGGGGGCTTTACGAGCAGTACTTC	CASSISGGLYEQYF
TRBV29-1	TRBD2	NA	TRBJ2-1	TGCAGCGTTGAAGTAGCGGGAGACTCCTACAATGAGCAGTTCTTT	CSVEVAGDSYNEQFF
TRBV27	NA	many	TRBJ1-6	TGTGCCAGCAGTTTACATCGCCCACCTCTCCTCCACTTT	CASSLHRPPLLHF
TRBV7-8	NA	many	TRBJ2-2	TGTGCCAGCAGCTTAGTTCGAGCACCGAACACCGGGGAGCTGTTTTTT	CASSLVRAPNTGELFF
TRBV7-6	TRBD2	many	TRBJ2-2	TGTGCCAGCAGCGGTGGGGTAGCGGGTAACACCGGGGAGCTGTTTTTT	CASSGGVAGNTGELFF
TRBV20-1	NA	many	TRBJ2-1	TGCAGTGCTAGAGATAGAGTTCGGCTCACGTCTTACAATGAGCAGTTCTTC	CSARDRVRLTSYNEQFF
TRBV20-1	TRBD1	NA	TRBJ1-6	TGCGGTGCTCTCGGGACAGGGGACAATAATTCACCCCTCCACTTT	CGALGTGDNNSPLHF
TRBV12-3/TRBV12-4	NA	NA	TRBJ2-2	TGTGCCAGCAGTTTAAGCGGGACTCGGGGGACAGGGGAGCTGTTTTTT	CASSLSGTRGTGELFF
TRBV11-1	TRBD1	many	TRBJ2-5	TGTGCCAGCAGCTTAGCGGGACAGGGGTTGAGGGAGACCCAGTACTTC	CASSLAGQGLRETQYF
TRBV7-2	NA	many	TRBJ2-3	TGTGCCAGCAGATCCGGACCTGGGGATACGCAGTATTTT	CASRSGPGDTQYF
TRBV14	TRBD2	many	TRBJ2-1	TGTGCCAGCAGCCAAGATGAGCGGGAGACACTCTACAATGAGCAGTTCTTC	CASSQDERETLYNEQFF
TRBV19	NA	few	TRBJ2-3	TGTGCCAGTAGTATTTCGTACACGGCGGGCGAGCAGTACACAGATACGCAGTATTTT	CASSISYTAGEQYTDTQYF
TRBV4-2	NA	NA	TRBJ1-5	TGTGCCAGCAGCCAGAGTTCCGAGCAGCCCCGGCATTTT	CASSQSSEQPRHF
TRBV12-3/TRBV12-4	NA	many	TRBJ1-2	TGTGCCAGCAGTTTATCAGGGGCCTATGGCTACACCTTC	CASSLSGAYGYTF
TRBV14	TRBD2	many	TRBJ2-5	TGTGCCAGCAGCCAATTTTCTTCTAGCGGGGGTAAAGAGACCCAGTACTTC	CASSQFSSSGGKETQYF
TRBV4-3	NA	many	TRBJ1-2	TGCGCCAGCAGCCCCTGCGCAGGGTCGGACTATGGCTACACCTTC	CASSPCAGSDYGYTF
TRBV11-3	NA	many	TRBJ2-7	TGTGCCAGCAGCCCTTCAAAGGATACCTACGAGCAGTACTTC	CASSPSKDTYEQYF